This entry concerns a single T cell receptor (beta chain). Trimming pared 4 bases from V and 4 bases from J, leaving 14 bases between. The CDR3 runs 14 residues. The germline V gene has CDR1 SGHRS and CDR2 YFSETQ. The data are from a study of blood T cell repertoires in COVID-19. Study processing details: Amplification of reference gene primers provided the estimated nucleated cell counts. Profiling relied on immunoSEQ multiplex PCR, and the TCRdb table lists in-frame clones only, not all of them. The D gene and trimming were derived from the DNA, and the V and J assignments and clone size from that table. The sample lists roughly 130,000 clones; over 80% were seen once.

The origin of this receptor is a woman aged 30 to 39 who had recovered from COVID-19. Sequencing used PBMCs or T cells enriched from blood (not recorded which). V gene TRBV5-1 combines with J gene TRBJ1-2; tentative D call: TRBD1 (6 bases). The CDR3 region is CASSVRGIGYGYTF. Here the CDR3 DNA reads TGCGCCAGCAGCGTAAGGGGGATTGGCTATGGCTACACCTTC.